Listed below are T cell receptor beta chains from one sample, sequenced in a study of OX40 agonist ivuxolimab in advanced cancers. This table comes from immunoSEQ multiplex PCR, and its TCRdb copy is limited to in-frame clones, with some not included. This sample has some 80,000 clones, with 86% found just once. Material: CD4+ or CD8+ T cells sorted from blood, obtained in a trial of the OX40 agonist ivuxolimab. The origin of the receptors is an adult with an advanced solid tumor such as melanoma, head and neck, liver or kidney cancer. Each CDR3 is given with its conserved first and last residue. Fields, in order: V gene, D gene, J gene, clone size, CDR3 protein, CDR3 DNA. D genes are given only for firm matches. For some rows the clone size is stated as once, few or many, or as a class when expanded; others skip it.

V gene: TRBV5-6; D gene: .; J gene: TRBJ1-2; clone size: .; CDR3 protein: CASSLWVSGHNYGYTF; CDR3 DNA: TGTGCCAGCAGCTTGTGGGTATCGGGACACAACTATGGCTACACCTTC
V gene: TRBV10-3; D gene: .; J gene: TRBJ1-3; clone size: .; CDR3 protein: CAISPRTDDSGNTIYF; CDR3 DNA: TGTGCCATCAGTCCGAGGACAGACGACTCTGGAAACACCATATATTTT
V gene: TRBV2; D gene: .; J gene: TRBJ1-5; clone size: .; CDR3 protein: CASSEPGMRNQPQHF; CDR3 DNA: TGTGCCAGCAGTGAACCGGGGATGCGCAATCAGCCCCAGCATTTT
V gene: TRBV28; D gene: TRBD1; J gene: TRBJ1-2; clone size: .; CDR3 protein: CASTSRGDRVHGTSGGYTF; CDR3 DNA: TGTGCCAGCACCTCCCGCGGGGACAGGGTCCATGGAACATCGGGTGGCTACACCTTC
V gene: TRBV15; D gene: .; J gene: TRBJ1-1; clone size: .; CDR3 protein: CATSRGDETEAFF; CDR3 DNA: TGTGCCACCAGCAGAGGGGACGAGACTGAAGCTTTCTTT
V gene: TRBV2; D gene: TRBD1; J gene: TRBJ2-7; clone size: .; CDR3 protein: CASSDDREEEQYF; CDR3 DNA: TGTGCCAGCAGTGATGACAGGGAAGAAGAGCAGTACTTC
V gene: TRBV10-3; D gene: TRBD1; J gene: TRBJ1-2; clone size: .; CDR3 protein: CAISESRFEGADGYTF; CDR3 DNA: TGTGCCATCAGTGAGAGCCGATTCGAGGGGGCGGATGGCTACACCTTC
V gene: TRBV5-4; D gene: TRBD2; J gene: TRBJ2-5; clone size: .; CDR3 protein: CASSQGGLAGGQETQYF; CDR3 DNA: TGTGCCAGCAGCCAAGGAGGTCTAGCGGGGGGGCAAGAGACCCAGTACTTC
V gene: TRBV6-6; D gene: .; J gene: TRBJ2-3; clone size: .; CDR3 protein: CASSYRKRDTQYF; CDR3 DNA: TGTGCCAGCAGTTACAGGAAGAGAGATACGCAGTATTTT
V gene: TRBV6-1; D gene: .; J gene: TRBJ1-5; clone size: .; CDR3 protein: CASSGEGGNQPQHF; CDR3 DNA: TGTGCCAGCAGTGGGGAGGGCGGCAATCAGCCCCAGCATTTT
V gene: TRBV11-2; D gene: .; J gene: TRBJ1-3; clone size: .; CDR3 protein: CASSSNSGNTIYF; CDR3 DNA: TGTGCCAGCAGCTCCAACTCTGGAAACACCATATATTTT
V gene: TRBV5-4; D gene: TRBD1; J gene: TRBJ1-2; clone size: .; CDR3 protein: CASRLGQGYGYTF; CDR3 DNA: TGTGCCAGCAGACTAGGACAGGGCTATGGCTACACCTTC
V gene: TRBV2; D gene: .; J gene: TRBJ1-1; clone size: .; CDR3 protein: CASSEAGDVTEAFF; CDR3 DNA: TGTGCCAGCAGTGAGGCAGGGGATGTCACTGAAGCTTTCTTT
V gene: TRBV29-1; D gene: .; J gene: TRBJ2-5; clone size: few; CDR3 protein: CSVEDIGLETQYF; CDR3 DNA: TGCAGCGTTGAAGATATAGGGTTGGAGACCCAGTACTTC
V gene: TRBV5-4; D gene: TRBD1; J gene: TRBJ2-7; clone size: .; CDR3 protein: CASSLPSGQGPEQYF; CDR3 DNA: TGTGCCAGCAGCTTGCCGTCCGGACAGGGGCCCGAGCAGTACTTC
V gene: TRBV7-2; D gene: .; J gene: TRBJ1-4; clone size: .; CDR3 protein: CASSFAIGEKLFF; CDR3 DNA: TGTGCCAGCAGCTTTGCGATCGGGGAAAAACTGTTTTTT
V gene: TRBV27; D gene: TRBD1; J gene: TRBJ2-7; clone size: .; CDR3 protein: CASKSLRWTGDYEQYF; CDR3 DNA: TGTGCCAGCAAGAGCCTCCGTTGGACAGGGGACTACGAGCAGTACTTC
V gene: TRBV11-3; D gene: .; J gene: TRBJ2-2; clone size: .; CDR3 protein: CASAGPNTGELFF; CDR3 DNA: TGTGCCAGCGCCGGACCTAACACCGGGGAGCTGTTTTTT
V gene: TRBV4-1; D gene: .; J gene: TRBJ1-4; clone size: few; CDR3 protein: CASSQDRSGVSEEKLFF; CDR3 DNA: TGCGCCAGCAGCCAAGACCGATCAGGGGTGTCAGAAGAAAAACTGTTTTTT
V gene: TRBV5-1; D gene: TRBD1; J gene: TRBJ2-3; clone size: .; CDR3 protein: CASSSTGVQSDTQYF; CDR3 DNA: TGCGCCAGCAGCTCGACAGGGGTTCAGTCAGATACGCAGTATTTT
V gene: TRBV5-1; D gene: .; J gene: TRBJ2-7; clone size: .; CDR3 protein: CASSLDALGAGTYEQYF; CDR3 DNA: TGCGCCAGCAGCTTGGATGCACTAGGCGCAGGGACCTACGAGCAGTACTTC
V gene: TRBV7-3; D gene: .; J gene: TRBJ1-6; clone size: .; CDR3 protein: CASSLWPPRAGGDWNSPLHF; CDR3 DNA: TGTGCCAGCAGCTTATGGCCCCCGCGGGCGGGAGGTGACTGGAATTCACCCCTCCACTTT
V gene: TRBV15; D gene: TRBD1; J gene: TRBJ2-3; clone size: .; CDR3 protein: CATSSAIGTGTDTQYF; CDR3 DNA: TGTGCCACCAGCAGTGCTATCGGGACAGGCACAGATACGCAGTATTTT
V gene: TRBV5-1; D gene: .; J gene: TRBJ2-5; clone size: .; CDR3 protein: CASSLGMNGETQYF; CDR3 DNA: TGCGCCAGCAGCTTAGGGATGAATGGAGAGACCCAGTACTTC
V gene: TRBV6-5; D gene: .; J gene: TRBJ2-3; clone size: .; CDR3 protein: CASSSSRVSDTQYF; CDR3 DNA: .
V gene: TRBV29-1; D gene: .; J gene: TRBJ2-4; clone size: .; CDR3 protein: CNSQGEQGNIQYF; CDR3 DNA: TGCAACTCTCAGGGAGAACAAGGAAACATTCAGTACTTC
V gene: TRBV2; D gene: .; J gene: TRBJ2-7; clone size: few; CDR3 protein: CASSEGGDGQYF; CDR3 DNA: TGTGCCAGCAGTGAAGGGGGAGATGGGCAGTACTTC
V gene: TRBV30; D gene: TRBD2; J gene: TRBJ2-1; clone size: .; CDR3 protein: CAWAGGASYGDEQFF; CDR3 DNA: TGTGCCTGGGCGGGGGGCGCTTCCTACGGCGATGAGCAGTTCTTC
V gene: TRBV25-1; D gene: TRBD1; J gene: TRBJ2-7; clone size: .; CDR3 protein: CASRPSGGDEQYF; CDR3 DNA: TGTGCCAGCAGACCCTCAGGGGGCGACGAGCAGTACTTC
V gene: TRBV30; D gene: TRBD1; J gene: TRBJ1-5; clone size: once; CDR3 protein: CAWSKKDRELYSNQPQHF; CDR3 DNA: TGTGCCTGGAGTAAGAAGGACAGGGAACTGTATAGCAATCAGCCCCAGCATTTT
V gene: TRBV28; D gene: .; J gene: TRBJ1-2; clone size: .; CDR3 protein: CASSPGGDHYGYTF; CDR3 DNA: TGTGCCAGCAGTCCCGGCGGAGACCACTATGGCTACACCTTC
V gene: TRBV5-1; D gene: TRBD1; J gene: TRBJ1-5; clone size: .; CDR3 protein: CASSRTGEENQPQHF; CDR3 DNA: TGCGCCAGCAGCAGGACAGGGGAAGAGAATCAGCCCCAGCATTTT
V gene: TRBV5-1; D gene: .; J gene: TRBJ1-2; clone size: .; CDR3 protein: CASSLPGAGDGYTF; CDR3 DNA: TGCGCCAGCAGCCTGCCAGGGGCAGGGGATGGCTACACCTTC
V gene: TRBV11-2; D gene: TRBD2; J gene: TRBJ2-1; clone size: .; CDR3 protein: CASSLETSRWSEQFF; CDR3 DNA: TGTGCCAGCAGCTTAGAGACTAGCCGGTGGAGTGAGCAGTTCTTC
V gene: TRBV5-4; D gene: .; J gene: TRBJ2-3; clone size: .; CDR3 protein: CASRGDLGTDTQYF; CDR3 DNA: TGTGCCAGCAGGGGGGACTTAGGCACAGATACGCAGTATTTT